This is a list of T cell receptor beta chains from one sample in a study of cytomegalovirus exposure and HLA in healthy donors. The repertoire was sequenced with immunoSEQ multiplex PCR; TCRdb's copy has only in-frame clones and lacks some. The repertoire holds 160,000 or so clones, with around nine tenths as singletons. The specimen was PBMCs. Every receptor here comes from a woman aged 25 to 39 in good health and CMV-seronegative. Both conserved end residues are part of each CDR3. A D gene is named only where the DNA matches it firmly. Clone size is not always given. Where it is, it says once, few, many or a class for expanded clones.

TRBV7-8	TRBJ1-1	.	.	CASSLALSRMNTEAFF	TGTGCCAGCAGCTTAGCTCTATCGAGGATGAACACTGAAGCTTTCTTT
TRBV9	TRBJ1-2	TRBD1	once	CASSVTQGAGGYTF	TGTGCCAGCAGCGTGACACAGGGGGCTGGGGGCTACACCTTC
TRBV5-1	TRBJ1-1	.	.	CASSLTTMNTEAFF	TGCGCCAGCAGCCTAACTACCATGAACACTGAAGCTTTCTTT
TRBV10-2	TRBJ2-7	.	.	CASSESSYEQYF	TGCGCCAGCAGTGAGTCGAGTTACGAGCAGTACTTC
TRBV6-6	TRBJ1-5	.	.	CASSYLGQGLGQPQHF	TGTGCCAGCAGTTACCTGGGTCAGGGTCTGGGTCAGCCCCAGCATTTT
TRBV5-1	TRBJ2-1	.	.	CASSFSPGQGSNEQFF	TGCGCCAGCAGCTTCTCCCCAGGGCAGGGGAGCAATGAGCAGTTCTTC
TRBV7-8	TRBJ2-5	TRBD2	.	CASSPRTSGGVWETQYF	TGTGCCAGCAGCCCACGGACTAGCGGGGGGGTGTGGGAGACCCAGTACTTC
TRBV7-9	TRBJ1-4	TRBD1	.	CASSRTGTGGEKLFF	TGTGCCAGCAGCAGAACCGGGACAGGGGGTGAAAAACTGTTTTTT
TRBV6-5	TRBJ2-1	.	.	CASSFGGFAYNEQFF	TGTGCCAGCTCCTTTGGGGGGTTTGCCTACAATGAGCAGTTCTTC
TRBV11-3	TRBJ2-7	TRBD1	.	CASSSTGNEQYF	TGTGCCAGCAGCTCGACAGGGAACGAGCAGTACTTC
TRBV6-5	TRBJ2-7	.	.	CASSRQGLHEQYF	TGTGCCAGCAGCCGCCAGGGGCTTCACGAGCAGTACTTC
TRBV6-5	TRBJ1-2	TRBD1	.	CASRGPGQGYGYTF	TGTGCCAGCAGGGGACCGGGACAGGGCTATGGCTACACCTTC
TRBV30	TRBJ1-5	.	.	CAWSVQEDQPQHF	TGTGCCTGGAGTGTACAGGAAGATCAGCCCCAGCATTTT
TRBV5-6	TRBJ2-5	TRBD1	.	CASSLVGQGARETQYF	TGTGCCAGCAGCTTGGTCGGGCAGGGGGCCCGAGAGACCCAGTACTTC
TRBV9	TRBJ1-2	.	once	CASSVQGQNYGYTF	TGTGCCAGCAGCGTACAGGGCCAGAACTATGGCTACACCTTC
TRBV27	TRBJ2-3	TRBD1	.	CASSLGQVRPHTDTQYF	TGTGCCAGCAGTTTGGGACAGGTTCGTCCCCACACAGATACGCAGTATTTT
TRBV7-9	TRBJ1-2	TRBD1	.	CASSLHRGQDGGYTF	TGTGCCAGCAGCTTGCACAGGGGGCAAGACGGTGGCTACACCTTC
TRBV27	TRBJ1-1	.	.	CASSLQRDTEAFF	TGTGCCAGCAGTTTACAACGGGACACTGAAGCTTTCTTT
TRBV29-1	TRBJ1-2	.	.	CSVEFWGQDGYTF	TGCAGCGTTGAATTCTGGGGGCAGGATGGCTACACCTTC
TRBV5-1	TRBJ2-6	.	.	CASSFAGGSSGANVLTF	TGCGCCAGCAGCTTTGCAGGGGGGTCCTCTGGGGCCAACGTCCTGACTTTC
TRBV7-7	TRBJ2-2	TRBD2	.	CASSFPLGERGGELFF	TGTGCCAGCAGCTTCCCCTTAGGGGAGCGGGGCGGGGAGCTGTTTTTT
TRBV10-3	TRBJ2-7	TRBD2	.	CAISGLADSYEQYF	TGTGCCATCAGTGGACTAGCCGACTCCTACGAGCAGTACTTC
TRBV5-8	TRBJ2-2	.	.	CASQDRTNTGELFF	TGTGCCAGCCAAGACAGGACGAACACCGGGGAGCTGTTTTTT
TRBV9	TRBJ2-1	TRBD2	.	CASSVVAGDYNEQFF	TGTGCCAGCAGCGTGGTAGCGGGGGATTACAATGAGCAGTTCTTC
TRBV7-8	TRBJ2-7	.	.	CASSSRDTYEQYF	TGTGCCAGCAGCAGCCGGGACACCTACGAGCAGTACTTC
TRBV6-5	TRBJ2-7	.	.	CASSYKLAGEQYF	TGTGCCAGCAGTTACAAACTAGCTGGCGAGCAGTACTTC
TRBV15	TRBJ2-2	TRBD1	once	CATGTGYTGELFF	TGTGCCACGGGGACAGGGTACACCGGGGAGCTGTTTTTT
TRBV27	TRBJ1-1	TRBD1	.	CASTLYPPRQGGNTEAFF	TGTGCCAGCACCTTATACCCCCCCCGACAGGGTGGGAACACTGAAGCTTTCTTT
TRBV29-1	TRBJ2-1	TRBD1	.	CSVGGTGVYNEQFF	TGCAGCGTTGGAGGGACAGGGGTCTACAATGAGCAGTTCTTC
TRBV6-6	TRBJ1-2	.	.	CASSYGQSYGYTF	TGTGCCAGCAGTTACGGGCAGAGCTATGGCTACACCTTC
TRBV6-1	TRBJ2-7	TRBD1	.	CASSELPGGYGPYEQYF	TGTGCCAGCAGTGAATTGCCAGGGGGTTATGGGCCCTACGAGCAGTACTTC
TRBV27	TRBJ2-1	.	.	CASRPEGGARNEQFF	TGTGCCAGCAGGCCAGAGGGGGGGGCACGGAATGAGCAGTTCTTC
TRBV6-5	TRBJ1-1	.	.	CASMGADAGNTEAFF	TGTGCCAGCATGGGTGCGGACGCGGGGAACACTGAAGCTTTCTTT
TRBV6-5	TRBJ2-7	.	.	CASSRQNEQYF	TGTGCCAGCAGTCGACAGAACGAGCAGTACTTC
TRBV5-4	TRBJ2-1	.	.	CASSPYIAESSYNEQFF	TGTGCCAGCAGCCCTTACATAGCGGAAAGCTCCTACAATGAGCAGTTCTTC
TRBV14	TRBJ2-1	TRBD2	.	CASSQGTSGGDEQFF	TGTGCCAGCAGCCAGGGGACTAGCGGGGGTGATGAGCAGTTCTTC
TRBV18	TRBJ2-7	.	.	CASSPPGQEAYEQYF	TGTGCCAGCTCACCACCCGGTCAGGAAGCCTACGAGCAGTACTTC
TRBV28	TRBJ2-3	.	.	CAVTGLRTDTQYF	TGTGCTGTTACAGGGTTGAGGACAGATACGCAGTATTTT
TRBV27	TRBJ2-7	TRBD1	once	CASSLSPGQGAYEQYF	TGTGCCAGCAGTTTAAGCCCGGGACAGGGGGCCTACGAGCAGTACTTC
TRBV7-9	TRBJ2-2	.	.	CASSLGSGSGELFF	TGTGCCAGCAGCTTAGGCTCGGGTAGCGGGGAGCTGTTTTTT
TRBV19	TRBJ1-2	.	.	CATGSYGYTF	TGTGCCACCGGGTCCTATGGCTACACCTTC
TRBV7-9	TRBJ2-7	TRBD1	.	CASSWDSKEQYF	TGTGCCAGCAGCTGGGACAGTAAGGAGCAGTACTTC
TRBV27	TRBJ1-1	.	.	CASSLTGNTEAFF	TGTGCCAGCAGTTTAACAGGGAACACTGAAGCTTTCTTT
TRBV5-4	TRBJ1-1	TRBD1	.	CASSWKTGVYTEAFF	TGTGCCAGCAGCTGGAAAACAGGGGTATACACTGAAGCTTTCTTT
TRBV7-9	TRBJ1-1	TRBD1	.	CASSPGTGDFSTEAFF	TGTGCCAGCAGCCCCGGGACAGGGGACTTTAGCACTGAAGCTTTCTTT
TRBV11-2	TRBJ1-1	.	.	CASSLGRGLNTEAFF	TGTGCCAGCAGCTTAGGGAGGGGTTTGAACACTGAAGCTTTCTTT